This T cell receptor (beta chain) is from a study of T cells in Graves' hyperthyroidism and ophthalmopathy. Across the whole study: Peripheral blood was secured at the point of initial diagnosis, before any treatment.

Preceding any ophthalmopathy symptoms, the blood sample dates from first hyperthyroidism diagnosis. This sample holds PBMCs from roughly 10 ml fresh peripheral blood. Template material for amplifying TCR beta CDR3 regions consisted of RNA transcripts. TCR CDR3 underwent first-round RT-PCR with the HTBI primer set. TCRdb processed the multiplex PCR reads anew with MiXCR; each CDR3 protein has one entry. The table lists more than 250,000 distinct CDR3 sequences, approximately 14% of them singletons. V lost 3 bases, J lost 4 bases, and 15 bases stayed unmatched. From germline, CDR1 is DFQATT and CDR2 SNEGSKA (reference sequence). This CDR3 region has 18 residues. This clonotype appeared many times. What it binds is unknown. General study findings and limits: Appearing also in blood were most of the thyroid clonotypes expanded above 0.001.

The sample comprised blood. The chain has TRBV20-1 and TRBJ2-1, with 10 nucleotides matching TRBD2. The source of this sequence is a woman in her forties or fifties with Graves' hyperthyroidism that later progressed to Graves' ophthalmopathy. The CDR3 nucleotides are TGCAGTGCTAGCCCTCTAGGAGCGGGAGGGCCGGAGTACAATGAGCAGTTCTTC. This codes for CSASPLGAGGPEYNEQFF.